One sample yielded the 16 T cell receptor beta chains listed below, sequenced in a study of blood T cells in healthy people across ages. With a J-beta primer mix and a sample-barcoded 5' primer, a second PCR ran about 7 to 11 cycles. MiXCR, applied by TCRdb to the 5' RACE reads, yields one record per CDR3 protein. Found here are some 850,000 distinct CDR3 sequences, 20% to 30% of them singletons; the top ten hold 3%. These sequences were also reported in another study, on T cells of mothers and their children.

Sequenced material: blood. The receptors originated from a boy aged 10-17 years in good health.

This chain links TRBV5-1 with TRBJ2-3, with 7 bases that match TRBD1. The V segment lost 3 bases and the J segment 4 bases; nucleotides outside the gene matches: 5. The germline V gene has CDR1 SGHRS and CDR2 YFSETQ. CDR3 length: 14 amino acids. The CDR3 sequence is CASSYGQEADTQYF. The CDR3 nucleotides read TGCGCCAGCAGCTACGGACAGGAGGCAGATACGCAGTATTTT.

A few counts support this clonotype. The chain couples TRBV12-3 or TRBV12-4 to TRBJ2-1, with 9 bases fitting TRBD1. The V segment lost 2 bases and the J segment 8 bases; nucleotides outside the gene matches: 10. The CDR3 runs to 16 residues. The CDR3 loop reads CASSLSAGTGTHEQFF. The CDR3 nucleotides read TGTGCCAGCAGTTTATCGGCCGGGACAGGGACACATGAGCAGTTCTTC.

This clonotype was recorded many times. V gene TRBV5-1 combines with J gene TRBJ2-5; perhaps TRBD1 as D (5 bases). CDR1 and CDR2 (germline): SGHRS, YFSETQ. V lost 0 bases, J lost 3 bases, and 9 bases lay in between. CDR3 length: 14 residues. The CDR3 protein is CASSLEGREETQYF. CDR3 DNA: TGCGCCAGCAGCTTGGAGGGCAGGGAAGAGACCCAGTACTTC.

This clonotype has ten or more counts. This chain links TRBV5-1 with TRBJ1-2; the D is unclear. CDR1 is SGHRS, CDR2 YFSETQ, per germline. Trimming removed 0 bases at V and 4 bases at J, with 13 bases between. This CDR3 is built from 15 residues. This CDR3 is CASSLGGFLGYGYTF. The CDR3 region has the DNA TGCGCCAGCAGCTTGGGAGGGTTTCTTGGCTATGGCTACACCTTC.

This clonotype was observed a handful of times. The J gene is TRBJ2-5, the V gene TRBV11-1; D gene unclear. The germline gives CDR1 SGHAT, CDR2 FQDESV (reference sequence). CDR3 size: 14 residues. V lost 3 bases, J lost 5 bases, and 13 bases lay in between. Written as DNA, the CDR3 is TGTGCCAGCAGCTTGCAACAGAGTTGGGAGACCCAGTACTTC. It translates to CASSLQQSWETQYF. The full variable domain, completed using reference TRBV11-1 and TRBJ2-5, is EAEVAQSPRYKITEKSQAVAFWCDPISGHATLYWYRQILGQGPELLVQFQDESVVDDSQLPKDRFSAERLKGVDSTLKIQPAELGDSAMYLCASSLQQSWETQYFGPGTRLLVL.

The chain links TRBV10-3 to TRBJ1-2; 8 nucleotides align to TRBD1. The CDR3 has 15 residues. J lost 7 bases, V lost 0 bases, and 7 bases had no gene match. Germline V gives CDR1 ENHRY, CDR2 SYGVKD. CDR3 coding DNA: TGTGCCATCAGTGAGTCGGGGGGACAGGTGGCTGGCTACACCTTC. Translating gives CAISESGGQVAGYTF.

A few counts support this clonotype. This rearrangement joins TRBV15 to TRBJ2-5; D remains ambiguous. Trimming left V 0 bases short and J 3 bases short, with 8 bases between. Germline V gene lookup returns CDR1 LNHNV and CDR2 YYDKDF (reference sequence). CDR3 size: 14 residues. The CDR3 region has the DNA TGTGCCACCAGCAGAGATGCCGATGAAGAGACCCAGTACTTC. Encoded protein: CATSRDADEETQYF.

The chain combines TRBV29-1 with TRBJ2-7; 11 bases line up with TRBD1. The J call may be in error: the DNA end matches TRBJ2-5 better. CDR1 and CDR2 (germline): SQVTM, ANQGSEA. This CDR3 region has 14 residues. In DNA, the CDR3 is TGCAGCACTTCGGACAGGGGGCTTGGCGAGACCCAGTACTTC. Residues: CSTSDRGLGETQYF.

J is TRBJ2-1 and V is TRBV13; D possibly uses TRBD1 or TRBD2 (5 bases each). This CDR3 comprises 13 residues. V dropped 3 bases and J dropped 8 bases, with 11 bases sitting between them. In germline, CDR1 is PRHDT, CDR2 FYEKMQ (reference sequence). The CDR3 is CASSFPEGYEQFF. The CDR3 nucleotides are TGTGCCAGCAGCTTCCCCGAGGGGTATGAGCAGTTCTTC.

The gene calls are TRBV7-9 and TRBJ2-1; D possibly uses TRBD1 or TRBD2 (6 bases each). The CDR3 loop spans 15 amino acids. Looked up from germline, CDR1 is SEHNR and CDR2 is FQNEAQ (reference sequence). The V gene lost 4 bases and the J gene lost 0 bases, with 10 bases spanning the gap. The CDR3: CASSSGASSYNEQFF. DNA of the CDR3: TGTGCCAGCAGCTCGGGGGCGAGCTCCTACAATGAGCAGTTCTTC.

This chain uses TRBV5-1 with TRBJ2-4, with a tentative D call TRBD1 (6 bases). Per germline, CDR1 SGHRS and CDR2 YFSETQ. V was shortened by 3 bases and J by 6 bases, with 16 bases between the two germline ends. This CDR3 is 15 amino acids long. The CDR3 DNA sequence: TGCGCCAGCAGCTATACACAGGGTCGGGCAAACATTCAGTACTTC. Protein product: CASSYTQGRANIQYF.

This clonotype was detected only a few times. The V gene is TRBV6-1, the J gene TRBJ1-6; 9 nucleotides line up with TRBD1. This CDR3 spans 17 amino acids. The J segment lost 0 bases and the V segment lost 5 bases, leaving 5 bases of the junction unmatched. Germline values: CDR1 MNHNS, CDR2 SASEGT. The CDR3 spells CASSPGQGSSYNSPLHF. The DNA of the CDR3 is TGTGCCAGCAGTCCGGGACAGGGAAGCTCCTATAATTCACCCCTCCACTTT.

This clonotype showed up just a few times. Here the CDR3 DNA reads TGCAGTGCCCGAGTTAGAGGGTATGGGGCCAAAAACATTCAGTACTTC. Translating it yields CSARVRGYGAKNIQYF. V and J are TRBV20-1 and TRBJ2-4, with a tentative D call TRBD2 (5 bases). The CDR3 consists of 16 residues. Trimming removed 6 bases at V and 1 base at J, with 19 bases between. The germline gives CDR1 DFQATT, CDR2 SNEGSKA (reference sequence).

This clonotype showed up just a few times. This chain links TRBV25-1 with TRBJ1-2, with TRBD1 matching over 7 bases. The CDR3 loop spans 13 amino acids. The V segment lost 6 bases and the J segment 3 bases; nucleotides outside the gene matches: 4. In germline, CDR1 is MGHDK, CDR2 SYGVNS. CDR3 coding DNA: TGTGCCAGCAGCGGACAGGTCCACTATGGCTACACCTTC. This codes for CASSGQVHYGYTF.

The V gene is TRBV9, the J gene TRBJ1-1; D may be TRBD1 (6 bases). Germline V lookup: CDR1 SGDLS, CDR2 YYNGEE. The V and J ends lost 0 bases and 5 bases respectively, with 11 bases between them. This CDR3 region has 14 residues. DNA of the CDR3: TGTGCCAGCAGCGTAGGGAACAGGGATACTGAAGCTTTCTTT. Translating gives CASSVGNRDTEAFF.

This clonotype was detected a few times. The chain joins TRBV3-1 to TRBJ1-1; D not certain. Germline CDR1 reads LGHDT; CDR2 reads YNNKEL (reference sequence). Between the trimmed V and J ends, which lost 2 bases and 6 bases, there was a span of 10 bases. This CDR3 is 13 amino acids long. CDR3 DNA: TGTGCCAGCAGCCAATCGCCGGAAGCTGAAGCTTTCTTT. Translation gives CASSQSPEAEAFF.